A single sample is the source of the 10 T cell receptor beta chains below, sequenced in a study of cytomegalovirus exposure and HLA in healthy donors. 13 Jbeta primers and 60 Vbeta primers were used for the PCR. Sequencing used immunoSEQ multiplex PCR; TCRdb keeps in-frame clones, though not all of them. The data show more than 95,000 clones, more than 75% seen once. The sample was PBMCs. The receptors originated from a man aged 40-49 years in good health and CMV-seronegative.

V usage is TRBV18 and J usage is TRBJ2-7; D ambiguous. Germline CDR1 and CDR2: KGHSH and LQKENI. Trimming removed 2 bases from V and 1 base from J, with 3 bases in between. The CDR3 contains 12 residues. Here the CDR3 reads CASSPVSYEQYF. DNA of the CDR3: TGTGCCAGCTCACCAGTATCCTACGAGCAGTACTTC.

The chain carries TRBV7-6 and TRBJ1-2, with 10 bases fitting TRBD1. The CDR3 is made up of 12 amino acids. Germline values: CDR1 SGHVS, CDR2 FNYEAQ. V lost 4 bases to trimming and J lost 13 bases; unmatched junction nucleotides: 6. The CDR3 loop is CASSSGQGSVTF. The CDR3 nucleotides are TGTGCCAGCAGCTCGGGACAGGGGTCCGTCACCTTC.

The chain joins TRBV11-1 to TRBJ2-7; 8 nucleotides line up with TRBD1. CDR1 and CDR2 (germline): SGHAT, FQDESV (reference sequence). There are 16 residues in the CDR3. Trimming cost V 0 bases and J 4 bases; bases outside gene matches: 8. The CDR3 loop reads CASSLAMSGGWYEQYF. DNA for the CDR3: TGTGCCAGCAGCTTAGCAATGTCAGGGGGCTGGTACGAGCAGTACTTC.

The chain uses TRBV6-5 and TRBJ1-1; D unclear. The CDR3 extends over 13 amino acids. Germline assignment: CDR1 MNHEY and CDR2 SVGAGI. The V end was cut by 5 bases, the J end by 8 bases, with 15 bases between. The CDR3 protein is CASSRKVAAEAFF. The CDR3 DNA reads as TGTGCCAGCAGTCGAAAGGTGGCGGCCGAAGCTTTCTTT.

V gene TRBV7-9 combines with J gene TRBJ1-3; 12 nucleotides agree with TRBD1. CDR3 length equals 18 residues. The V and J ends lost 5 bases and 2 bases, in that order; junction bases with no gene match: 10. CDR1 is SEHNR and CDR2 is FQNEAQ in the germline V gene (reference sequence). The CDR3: CASSRDRGLAYAGNTIYF. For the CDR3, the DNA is TGTGCCAGCAGCCGGGACAGGGGGCTTGCTTACGCTGGAAACACCATATATTTT.

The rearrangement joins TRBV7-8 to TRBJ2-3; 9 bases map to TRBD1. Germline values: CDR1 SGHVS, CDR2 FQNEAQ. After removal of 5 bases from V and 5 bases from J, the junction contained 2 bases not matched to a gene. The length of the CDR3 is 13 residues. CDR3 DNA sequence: TGTGCCAGCAGCGCGGACAGGGGAGATACGCAGTATTTT. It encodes CASSADRGDTQYF.

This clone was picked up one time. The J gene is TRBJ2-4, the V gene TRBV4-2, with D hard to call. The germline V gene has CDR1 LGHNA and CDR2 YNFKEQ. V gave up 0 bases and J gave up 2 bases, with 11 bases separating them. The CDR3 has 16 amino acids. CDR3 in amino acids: CASSQEATEPKNIQYF. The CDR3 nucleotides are TGTGCCAGCAGCCAAGAGGCCACAGAACCCAAAAACATTCAGTACTTC.

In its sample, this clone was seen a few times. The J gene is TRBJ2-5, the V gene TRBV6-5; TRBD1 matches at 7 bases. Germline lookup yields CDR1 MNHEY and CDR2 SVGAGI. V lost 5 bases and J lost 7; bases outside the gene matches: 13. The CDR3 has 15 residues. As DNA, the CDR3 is TGTGCCAGCAGTCCCGACTGGTCGAGACAGGGGACCCAGTACTTC. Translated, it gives CASSPDWSRQGTQYF.

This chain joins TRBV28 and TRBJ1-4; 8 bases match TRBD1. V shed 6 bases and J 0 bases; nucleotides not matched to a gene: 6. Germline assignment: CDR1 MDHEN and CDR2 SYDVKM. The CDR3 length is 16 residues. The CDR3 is CASSPTGVATNEKLFF. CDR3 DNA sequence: TGTGCCAGCAGCCCGACAGGGGTTGCAACTAATGAAAAACTGTTTTTT.

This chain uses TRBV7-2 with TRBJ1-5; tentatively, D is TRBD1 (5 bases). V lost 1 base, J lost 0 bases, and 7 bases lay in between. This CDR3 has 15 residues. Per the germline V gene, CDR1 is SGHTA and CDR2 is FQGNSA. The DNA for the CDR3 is TGTGCCAGCAGCTTAGTCAGGGATAGCAATCAGCCCCAGCATTTT. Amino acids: CASSLVRDSNQPQHF.